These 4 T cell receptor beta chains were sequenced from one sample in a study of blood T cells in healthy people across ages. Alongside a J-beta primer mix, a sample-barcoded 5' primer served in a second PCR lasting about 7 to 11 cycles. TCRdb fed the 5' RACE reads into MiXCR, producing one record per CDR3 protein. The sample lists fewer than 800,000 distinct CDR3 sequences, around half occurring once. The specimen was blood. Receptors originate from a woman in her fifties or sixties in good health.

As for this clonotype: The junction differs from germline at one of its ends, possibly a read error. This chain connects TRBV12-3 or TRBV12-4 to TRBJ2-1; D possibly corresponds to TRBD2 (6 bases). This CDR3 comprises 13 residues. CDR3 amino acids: CASSRLVGDEQFF. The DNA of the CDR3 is TGTGCCAGCAGCCGACTAGTGGGCGATGAGCAGTTCTTT.

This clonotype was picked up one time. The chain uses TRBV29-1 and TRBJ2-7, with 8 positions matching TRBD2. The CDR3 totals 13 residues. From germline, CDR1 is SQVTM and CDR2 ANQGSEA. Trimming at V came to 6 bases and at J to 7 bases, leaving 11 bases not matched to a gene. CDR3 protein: CSVAGGAYNEQYF. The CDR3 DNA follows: TGCAGCGTGGCCGGGGGGGCCTACAATGAGCAGTACTTC.

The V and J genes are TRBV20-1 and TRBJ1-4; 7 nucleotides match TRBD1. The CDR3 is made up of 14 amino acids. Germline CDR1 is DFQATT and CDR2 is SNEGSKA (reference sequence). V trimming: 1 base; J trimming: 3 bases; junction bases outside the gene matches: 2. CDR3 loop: CSARAGQPNEKLFF. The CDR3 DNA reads TGCAGTGCTAGAGCGGGACAGCCTAATGAAAAACTGTTTTTT.

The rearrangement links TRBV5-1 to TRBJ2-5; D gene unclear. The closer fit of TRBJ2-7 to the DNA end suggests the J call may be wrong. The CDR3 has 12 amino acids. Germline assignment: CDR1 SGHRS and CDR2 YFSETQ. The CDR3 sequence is CASKLVGNEQYF. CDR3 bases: TGCGCCAGCAAGCTAGTAGGGAACGAGCAGTACTTC.